This T cell receptor (beta chain) was recovered during a study of control samples from healthy donors and cancer patients. Generated by immunoSEQ multiplex PCR, the TCRdb table keeps only in-frame clones and is missing some. The sample gives around 130,000 clones, 70% to 90% of which show up once; 40% is in the top ten. The sample comprised blood. This TCR was sampled from a man over 45 in good health.

DNA of the CDR3: TGTGCCAGCAGTTTATCCTTGACAGGGAACACTGAAGCTTTCTTT. Protein sequence: CASSLSLTGNTEAFF. V is TRBV28 and J is TRBJ1-1; tentatively, D is TRBD1 (6 bases). The CDR3 covers 15 residues. With 1 base removed from V and 1 base from J, the gap between germline ends came to 10 bases. Germline lookup yields CDR1 MDHEN and CDR2 SYDVKM.